This TCR beta chain was documented in a study of blood T cell repertoires in COVID-19. Study as a whole: Both acute and convalescent COVID-19 samples were obtained from the United States, Italy and Spain.

The CDR3 runs 13 residues. Trimming cost V 2 bases and J 2 bases, with 6 bases left between them. The germline V gene has CDR1 MNHEY and CDR2 SVGAGI. Per the original methods: Estimated nucleated cell counts came from reference gene primer amplification. Data came from immunoSEQ multiplex PCR; TCRdb stores just in-frame clones and leaves some out. D and trimming come from the DNA, and the V and J calls and clone size come from that table. Among about 120,000 clones listed, approximately 87% were seen once. This chain connects TRBV6-5 to TRBJ1-2; possibly TRBD1 for D (6 bases). Sequencing input: peripheral blood. The TCR sequence derives from a woman aged 50 to 65 with acute or convalescent COVID-19. Here the CDR3 DNA reads TGTGCCAGCAGTTACCAGGGGAACTATGGCTACACCTTC. Protein: CASSYQGNYGYTF.